These T cell receptor beta chains were read from a single sample in a study of blood T cell repertoires in COVID-19. Libraries were prepared by immunoSEQ multiplex PCR; TCRdb keeps only in-frame clonotypes and omits some of them. Here the sample spans about 68,000 clones, over 75% being singletons. The sequencing sample was made of peripheral blood. These receptors came from a middle-aged man with active COVID-19. CDR3s include the opening cysteine and the closing phenylalanine or tryptophan. D genes are given only for firm matches. Clone size appears in some rows only: once, few, many, or a class for an expanded clone.

TRBJ1-1 TRBV28 TRBD1 NA CASSLGGTGDNTEAFF TGTGCCAGCAGTTTAGGAGGGACAGGGGATAACACTGAAGCTTTCTTT
TRBJ2-1 TRBV7-9 TRBD2 NA CASSHTSGHYNEQFF TGTGCCAGCAGCCATACTAGCGGCCACTACAATGAGCAGTTCTTC
TRBJ2-7 TRBV5-5 NA few CASSLGIGQYYEQYF TGTGCCAGCAGCTTGGGGATCGGACAGTATTACGAGCAGTACTTC
TRBJ1-3 TRBV7-9 NA NA CASSLNTGNTIYF TGTGCCAGCAGCTTAAATACTGGAAACACCATATATTTT
TRBJ2-2 TRBV28 TRBD2 NA CASSLSPAGEGGGELFF TGTGCCAGCAGTTTATCCCCAGCGGGAGAGGGCGGCGGGGAGCTGTTTTTT
TRBJ2-3 TRBV6-2/TRBV6-3 TRBD1 once CASSSLQGSGYTDTQYF TGTGCCAGCAGTTCCCTACAGGGGAGTGGGTACACAGATACGCAGTATTTT
TRBJ1-2 TRBV10-3 TRBD1 once CAISSYSGQANYGYTF TGTGCCATCAGTAGTTATTCGGGACAGGCTAACTATGGCTACACCTTC
TRBJ2-3 TRBV9 NA once CASSRQQGTDTQYF TGTGCCAGCAGCCGCCAGCAGGGCACAGATACGCAGTATTTT
TRBJ2-7 TRBV3-1/TRBV3-2 TRBD2 NA CASRSPLAGDSYEQYF TGTGCCAGCAGGAGCCCCTTAGCGGGAGACTCCTACGAGCAGTACTTC
TRBJ1-1 TRBV12-3/TRBV12-4 TRBD1 NA CASSFRQGEAFF TGTGCCAGCAGTTTCCGACAGGGAGAAGCTTTCTTT
TRBJ2-7 TRBV5-1 TRBD1 NA CASSLWTGGDEQYF TGCGCCAGCAGCTTATGGACAGGGGGCGACGAGCAGTACTTC
TRBJ2-7 TRBV7-2 TRBD2 NA CASSTSGGIWEQYF TGTGCCAGCAGCACTAGCGGGGGGATTTGGGAGCAGTACTTC
TRBJ1-2 TRBV2 NA NA CASSPVLYGYTF TGTGCCAGCAGCCCAGTTCTCTATGGCTACACCTTC
TRBJ1-5 TRBV7-2 TRBD1 NA CASSSSTGLSQPQHF TGTGCCAGCAGCTCGTCGACAGGGTTAAGTCAGCCCCAGCATTTT
TRBJ1-1 TRBV3-1/TRBV3-2 NA NA CASSLRGGGTEAFF TGTGCCAGCAGCCTCAGAGGGGGGGGAACTGAAGCTTTCTTT
TRBJ2-2 TRBV7-9 TRBD2 NA CASSPRTSGAGELFF TGTGCCAGCAGTCCCCGGACTAGCGGGGCCGGGGAGCTGTTTTTT
TRBJ2-1 TRBV9 TRBD2 NA CASSVVSGRGTEQFF TGTGCCAGCAGCGTAGTTAGCGGGAGGGGTACTGAGCAGTTCTTC
TRBJ2-1 TRBV6-5 NA NA CASSYSMGAGNNEQFF TGTGCCAGCAGTTACTCGATGGGGGCTGGGAACAATGAGCAGTTCTTC
TRBJ2-1 TRBV6-2/TRBV6-3 NA NA CASSYSIISSYNEQFF TGTGCCAGCAGTTACTCGATCATTAGCTCATACAATGAGCAGTTCTTC
TRBJ2-7 TRBV27 NA NA CASSPFGTGYEQYF TGTGCCAGCAGTCCTTTTGGTACAGGCTACGAGCAGTACTTC
TRBJ1-6 TRBV14 NA NA CASSQSLRDNSPLHF TGTGCCAGCAGCCAATCCTTGAGGGATAATTCACCCCTCCACTTT
TRBJ2-7 TRBV18 NA few CASANSVSYEQYF TGTGCCAGCGCAAACAGTGTCTCCTACGAGCAGTACTTC
TRBJ1-6 TRBV30 NA NA CAWSVMSSYNSPLHF TGTGCCTGGAGTGTTATGAGCTCCTATAATTCACCCCTCCACTTT
TRBJ2-7 TRBV10-1 TRBD1 few CASSESTPDRGSYEQYF TGCGCCAGCAGTGAGTCGACCCCGGACAGGGGCTCCTACGAGCAGTACTTC
TRBJ1-1 TRBV28 TRBD1 NA CASSRRLRDRGGNTEAFF TGTGCCAGCAGCCGTAGGCTTCGAGACAGGGGAGGGAACACTGAAGCTTTCTTT
TRBJ2-2 TRBV4-2 TRBD2 few CASSQAASGRGTGELFF TGTGCCAGCAGCCAAGCGGCTAGCGGGAGGGGCACCGGGGAGCTGTTTTTT
TRBJ2-1 TRBV21-1 NA NA CASSKLTGRFF TGTGCCAGCAGCAAATTGACAGGGAGGTTCTTC
TRBJ2-1 TRBV7-2 NA NA CASSLGAASYNEQFF TGTGCCAGCAGCTTAGGTGCGGCCTCCTACAATGAGCAGTTCTTC
TRBJ2-1 TRBV24-1 TRBD2 NA CATSAPGLKNEQFF TGTGCCACCAGTGCGCCGGGACTAAAAAATGAGCAGTTCTTC
TRBJ1-4 TRBV11-2 TRBD1 NA CASSAGDRGLSNEKLFF TGTGCCAGCAGCGCCGGGGACAGGGGGCTTAGTAATGAAAAACTGTTTTTT
TRBJ2-1 TRBV2 NA NA CASSVNREQFF TGTGCCAGCAGTGTTAATCGTGAGCAGTTCTTC
TRBJ1-1 TRBV11-2 NA NA CASSLGVVTPNTEAFF TGTGCCAGCAGCTTAGGCGTTGTAACCCCGAACACTGAAGCTTTCTTT
TRBJ1-3 TRBV7-2 NA few CASSLRQGRNTIYF TGTGCCAGCAGCTTGCGGCAGGGAAGAAACACCATATATTTT
TRBJ1-4 TRBV6-6 NA NA CASKLQLAEKLFF TGTGCCAGCAAGTTGCAGCTAGCTGAAAAACTGTTTTTT
TRBJ2-5 TRBV4-1 TRBD2 few CASSQGSGAPGETQYF TGCGCCAGCAGCCAAGGTAGCGGGGCCCCCGGGGAGACCCAGTACTTC
TRBJ2-7 TRBV7-7 NA NA CASSLGPEAPSEQYF TGTGCCAGCAGCTTAGGGCCGGAGGCCCCCAGCGAGCAGTACTTC
TRBJ1-2 TRBV7-2 NA NA CASSLYQAGNYGYTF TGTGCCAGCAGCTTATACCAGGCAGGGAACTATGGCTACACCTTC
TRBJ1-2 TRBV28 NA NA CASSFEGDRDGYTF TGTGCCAGCAGTTTCGAGGGGGACCGGGATGGCTACACCTTC
TRBJ2-1 TRBV5-1 TRBD2 NA CASSLLPGLAGVLGAYNEQFF TGCGCCAGCAGCCTACTCCCGGGACTAGCGGGGGTCCTCGGGGCTTACAATGAGCAGTTCTTC
TRBJ2-1 TRBV5-4 TRBD2 NA CASSLDLAGNYYNEQFF TGTGCCAGCAGCTTGGACCTAGCGGGGAACTACTACAATGAGCAGTTCTTC
TRBJ2-7 TRBV18 NA once CASSPLDSSYEQYF TGTGCCAGCTCACCCTTGGACAGCTCCTACGAGCAGTACTTC
TRBJ2-3 TRBV7-3 NA NA CASSLTPAGTDTQYF TGTGCCAGCAGCTTAACGCCAGCGGGCACAGATACGCAGTATTTT
TRBJ2-2 TRBV15 TRBD1 NA CATSRDLGQGVAELFF TGTGCCACCAGCAGAGATTTAGGACAGGGAGTAGCGGAGCTGTTTTTT
TRBJ1-6 TRBV5-4 NA few CASSLGIGSPLHF TGTGCCAGCAGCTTGGGAATCGGTTCACCCCTCCACTTT
TRBJ2-7 TRBV27 NA once CASSLGLGYEQYF TGTGCCAGCAGTTTGGGACTTGGCTACGAGCAGTACTTC
TRBJ1-2 TRBV9 NA few CASSVVSTSYGYTF TGTGCCAGCAGCGTAGTGAGCACCTCCTATGGCTACACCTTC
TRBJ2-2 TRBV19 TRBD1 NA CASSPDRGRELFF TGTGCCAGTAGCCCCGACAGGGGTCGGGAGCTGTTTTTT
TRBJ1-1 TRBV6-1 NA NA CASSEAPEFPAEAFF TGTGCCAGCAGTGAAGCGCCCGAGTTTCCGGCTGAAGCTTTCTTT
TRBJ2-4 TRBV4-1 TRBD1 NA CASSQDSRGHDRGYF TGCGCCAGCAGCCAAGACAGCAGGGGCCACGACAGGGGTTACTTC
TRBJ1-3 TRBV7-6 TRBD1 NA CASSLALRSQGSGDTIYF TGTGCCAGCAGCTTAGCGTTACGCTCACAGGGGAGTGGAGACACCATATATTTT
TRBJ1-2 TRBV12-3/TRBV12-4 NA NA CASTRGAGHGYTF TGTGCCAGCACCCGGGGGGCAGGGCACGGCTACACCTTC
TRBJ2-7 TRBV30 TRBD1 NA CAWSTTWDRQGYEQYF TGTGCCTGGAGTACCACCTGGGACAGGCAGGGCTACGAGCAGTACTTC
TRBJ2-1 TRBV28 TRBD1 NA CASSLQGTGWNEQFF TGTGCCAGCAGTTTACAGGGGACAGGTTGGAACGAGCAGTTCTTC
TRBJ2-3 TRBV3-1/TRBV3-2 NA NA CASSQSRAGLTQYF TGTGCCAGCAGCCAGTCTCGAGCCGGGTTGACGCAGTATTTT
TRBJ1-2 TRBV30 NA once CAWSGTEYGYTF TGTGCCTGGAGCGGTACCGAGTATGGCTACACCTTC
TRBJ2-7 TRBV5-1 NA NA CASSLHGEQYF TGCGCCAGCAGCCTCCACGGCGAGCAGTACTTC
TRBJ2-3 TRBV4-3 NA NA CASSQEGGDGTDTQYF TGCGCCAGCAGCCAAGAAGGAGGGGATGGCACAGATACGCAGTATTTT
TRBJ2-4 TRBV9 TRBD2 NA CASSRYGGSSSIQYF TGTGCCAGCAGCCGCTACGGCGGGAGTTCCAGCATTCAGTACTTC